The rows below give T cell receptor beta chains drawn from one sample of a study of T-cell memory formation after mild COVID-19. Each CDR3 protein is one row after TCRdb ran MiXCR on the 5' RACE reads. The profile covers over 300,000 distinct CDR3 sequences, with roughly 20% appearing a single time and over 20% taken by the ten largest. Input material: PBMCs or a T cell subset sorted from them (not recorded which). The source is a man aged 18 to 29 who had mild COVID-19 (a few samples of this study predate the infection). Cell type and time point are not known. The CDR3 runs from the conserved cysteine through the conserved F or W. Each record gives: clone size, J gene, D gene, V gene, CDR3 length, CDR3 DNA, CDR3 protein. D genes are given only for firm matches. The size of a clone is reported for some rows only, either as once, few or many, or as a class for expanded clones.

clone size: many; J gene: TRBJ1-1; D gene: TRBD1; V gene: TRBV12-3/TRBV12-4; CDR3 length: 13; CDR3 DNA: TGTGCCAGCAGTCCTCAGACAGGGGGGGAAGCTTTCTTT; CDR3 protein: CASSPQTGGEAFF
clone size: few; J gene: TRBJ1-6; D gene: TRBD1; V gene: TRBV7-9; CDR3 length: 14; CDR3 DNA: TGTGCCAGCAGCTTCTCGGACAGGGGTTCACCCCTCCACTTT; CDR3 protein: CASSFSDRGSPLHF
clone size: many; J gene: TRBJ2-3; D gene: TRBD2; V gene: TRBV20-1; CDR3 length: 12; CDR3 DNA: TGCAGTGCTCTGGGGGGGTGGTATACGCAGTATTTT; CDR3 protein: CSALGGWYTQYF
clone size: many; J gene: TRBJ2-7; D gene: -; V gene: TRBV20-1; CDR3 length: 15; CDR3 DNA: TGCAGTGCCAAGAGCGGACGGGCTCCAAGCGGGGAGCAGTACTTC; CDR3 protein: CSAKSGRAPSGEQYF
clone size: -; J gene: TRBJ2-1; D gene: -; V gene: TRBV5-1; CDR3 length: 14; CDR3 DNA: TGCGCCAGCAGCTTGTTCGTGGTCTACAATGAGCAGTTCTTC; CDR3 protein: CASSLFVVYNEQFF
clone size: many; J gene: TRBJ2-7; D gene: TRBD2; V gene: TRBV10-3; CDR3 length: 15; CDR3 DNA: TGTGCCATCAGAAGCGCGGGGGGGATGGTCTACGAGCAGTACTTC; CDR3 protein: CAIRSAGGMVYEQYF
clone size: many; J gene: TRBJ1-6; D gene: TRBD1; V gene: TRBV7-2; CDR3 length: 15; CDR3 DNA: TGTGCCAGCAGACTAGGGGGACAGGGTAATTCACCCCTCCACTTT; CDR3 protein: CASRLGGQGNSPLHF
clone size: few; J gene: TRBJ2-2; D gene: -; V gene: TRBV30; CDR3 length: 14; CDR3 DNA: TGTGCCTGGACGCCGGGATCCAGCACCGGGGAGCTGTTTTTT; CDR3 protein: CAWTPGSSTGELFF
clone size: -; J gene: TRBJ2-6; D gene: -; V gene: TRBV28; CDR3 length: 14; CDR3 DNA: TGTGCCAGCAGTTTATCTCCTGGGGCCAACGTCCTGACTTTC; CDR3 protein: CASSLSPGANVLTF
clone size: few; J gene: TRBJ1-4; D gene: -; V gene: TRBV10-2; CDR3 length: 14; CDR3 DNA: TGCGCCAGCAGTGAGACAGGCACGGGTGAAAAACTGTTTTTT; CDR3 protein: CASSETGTGEKLFF
clone size: -; J gene: TRBJ2-5; D gene: TRBD2; V gene: TRBV20-1; CDR3 length: 13; CDR3 DNA: TGCAGTGCTATTGCGGGGGGGAAGGAGACCCAGTACTTC; CDR3 protein: CSAIAGGKETQYF
clone size: few; J gene: TRBJ1-2; D gene: TRBD1; V gene: TRBV6-1; CDR3 length: 13; CDR3 DNA: TGTGCCAGCAGGACAGGGGGCAACTATGGCTACACCTTC; CDR3 protein: CASRTGGNYGYTF
clone size: few; J gene: TRBJ1-1; D gene: -; V gene: TRBV5-1; CDR3 length: 13; CDR3 DNA: TGCGCCAGCAGCTTGACGGGGTTCACTGAAGCTTTCTTT; CDR3 protein: CASSLTGFTEAFF
clone size: few; J gene: TRBJ2-7; D gene: -; V gene: TRBV20-1; CDR3 length: 12; CDR3 DNA: TGCAGTGCTAGCGGGGTCTCCTACGAGCAGTACTTC; CDR3 protein: CSASGVSYEQYF
clone size: -; J gene: TRBJ1-6; D gene: TRBD1; V gene: TRBV9; CDR3 length: 15; CDR3 DNA: TGTGCCAGCAGCTTACCGGGACAGGATAATTCACCCCTCCACTTT; CDR3 protein: CASSLPGQDNSPLHF
clone size: few; J gene: TRBJ2-2; D gene: TRBD1; V gene: TRBV6-2/TRBV6-3; CDR3 length: 17; CDR3 DNA: TGTGCCAGCAGTTATTTTTCGAGGACAGGGGACACCGGGGAGCTGTTTTTT; CDR3 protein: CASSYFSRTGDTGELFF
clone size: -; J gene: TRBJ2-3; D gene: TRBD2; V gene: TRBV7-9; CDR3 length: 15; CDR3 DNA: TGTGCCAGCAGGCCCGGGACTAGCGGGGCAGATACGCAGTATTTT; CDR3 protein: CASRPGTSGADTQYF
clone size: -; J gene: TRBJ2-1; D gene: -; V gene: TRBV20-1; CDR3 length: 16; CDR3 DNA: TGCAGTGCTAGAGAGGGCCGGGGGAGCTCCTACAATGAGCAGTTCTTC; CDR3 protein: CSAREGRGSSYNEQFF
clone size: -; J gene: TRBJ1-2; D gene: -; V gene: TRBV12-3/TRBV12-4; CDR3 length: 11; CDR3 DNA: TGTGCCAGCAGTTTAGGGGGCAGAGACACCTTC; CDR3 protein: CASSLGGRDTF
clone size: -; J gene: TRBJ1-1; D gene: -; V gene: TRBV11-2; CDR3 length: 11; CDR3 DNA: TGTGCCAGCAGCCGCGACTGGAGAGCTTTCTTT; CDR3 protein: CASSRDWRAFF
clone size: -; J gene: TRBJ1-5; D gene: -; V gene: TRBV30; CDR3 length: 13; CDR3 DNA: TGTGCCTGGAGTCAGGGAAGCAATCAGCCCCAGCATTTT; CDR3 protein: CAWSQGSNQPQHF
clone size: -; J gene: TRBJ1-1; D gene: -; V gene: TRBV21-1; CDR3 length: 14; CDR3 DNA: TGTGCCAGCCCCCAACCGGGCAGGGACACTGAAGCTTTCTTT; CDR3 protein: CASPQPGRDTEAFF
clone size: -; J gene: TRBJ2-1; D gene: TRBD2; V gene: TRBV5-1; CDR3 length: 13; CDR3 DNA: TGCGCCAGCAGACTAGCGTCCTACAATGAGCAGTTCTTC; CDR3 protein: CASRLASYNEQFF
clone size: -; J gene: TRBJ1-2; D gene: -; V gene: TRBV5-1; CDR3 length: 18; CDR3 DNA: TGCGCCAGCAGCTTGGAATTTGTAGGGGAGATCGCTAACTATGGCTACACCTTC; CDR3 protein: CASSLEFVGEIANYGYTF
clone size: many; J gene: TRBJ2-1; D gene: -; V gene: TRBV11-3; CDR3 length: 14; CDR3 DNA: TGTGCCAGCAGCCCCCCCGGTCTTTCCAATGAGCAGTTCTTC; CDR3 protein: CASSPPGLSNEQFF
clone size: few; J gene: TRBJ1-1; D gene: TRBD1; V gene: TRBV10-3; CDR3 length: 16; CDR3 DNA: TGTGCCATCAGTGAGCCAGGGGGACGGTTGAACACTGAAGCTTTCTTT; CDR3 protein: CAISEPGGRLNTEAFF
clone size: few; J gene: TRBJ2-7; D gene: TRBD1; V gene: TRBV20-1; CDR3 length: 14; CDR3 DNA: TGCAGTGCTAGAGATCGGACAGGTTGGGACGAGCAGTACTTC; CDR3 protein: CSARDRTGWDEQYF
clone size: -; J gene: TRBJ1-5; D gene: TRBD1; V gene: TRBV12-3/TRBV12-4; CDR3 length: 14; CDR3 DNA: TGTGCCAGCAGATCGGGACAGGGGTATCAGCCCCAGCATTTT; CDR3 protein: CASRSGQGYQPQHF
clone size: -; J gene: TRBJ2-1; D gene: TRBD2; V gene: TRBV2; CDR3 length: 14; CDR3 DNA: TGTGCCAGCAGTGTCCGGGGGGGAATCAATGAGCAGTTCTTC; CDR3 protein: CASSVRGGINEQFF
clone size: -; J gene: TRBJ1-6; D gene: -; V gene: TRBV12-3/TRBV12-4; CDR3 length: 13; CDR3 DNA: TGTGCCAGCAGTTTGGGGTTCCGGTCACCCCTCCACTTT; CDR3 protein: CASSLGFRSPLHF
clone size: few; J gene: TRBJ2-4; D gene: -; V gene: TRBV12-3/TRBV12-4; CDR3 length: 14; CDR3 DNA: TGTGCCAGCAGCACCGCAGGCGGCAAAAACATTCAGTACTTC; CDR3 protein: CASSTAGGKNIQYF
clone size: -; J gene: TRBJ2-7; D gene: TRBD1; V gene: TRBV5-5; CDR3 length: 14; CDR3 DNA: TGTGCCAGCAGCTTGTGGGCGACAGGGTACGAGCAGTACTTC; CDR3 protein: CASSLWATGYEQYF
clone size: -; J gene: TRBJ1-3; D gene: -; V gene: TRBV3-1; CDR3 length: 14; CDR3 DNA: TGTGCCACTACGACGATGCACTCTGGAAACACCATATATTTT; CDR3 protein: CATTTMHSGNTIYF
clone size: few; J gene: TRBJ1-1; D gene: TRBD1; V gene: TRBV5-4; CDR3 length: 16; CDR3 DNA: TGTGCCAGCAGCTTGAGGGCAGGGGGAATGAACACTGAAGCTTTCTTT; CDR3 protein: CASSLRAGGMNTEAFF
clone size: -; J gene: TRBJ2-7; D gene: -; V gene: TRBV20-1; CDR3 length: 12; CDR3 DNA: TGCAGTGCTAGAGAGCTAAGGGGCGAGCAGTACTTC; CDR3 protein: CSARELRGEQYF
clone size: many; J gene: TRBJ1-1; D gene: -; V gene: TRBV25-1; CDR3 length: 16; CDR3 DNA: TGTGCCAGCAGTGAAGGCTCGAGGAATATGAACACTGAAGCTTTCTTT; CDR3 protein: CASSEGSRNMNTEAFF
clone size: few; J gene: TRBJ2-5; D gene: -; V gene: TRBV20-1; CDR3 length: 13; CDR3 DNA: TGCAGTGCTAGAGTGACGGCAGGAGAGACCCAGTACTTC; CDR3 protein: CSARVTAGETQYF
clone size: few; J gene: TRBJ2-7; D gene: TRBD1; V gene: TRBV4-3; CDR3 length: 15; CDR3 DNA: TGCGCCAGCAGCCCAGGACAGGGGGCTTCTGGGGAGCAGTACTTC; CDR3 protein: CASSPGQGASGEQYF
clone size: -; J gene: TRBJ2-5; D gene: TRBD1; V gene: TRBV18; CDR3 length: 17; CDR3 DNA: TGTGCCAGCTCACCATCCCGCGGCAGGGGGAATGTGGAGACCCAGTACTTC; CDR3 protein: CASSPSRGRGNVETQYF
clone size: few; J gene: TRBJ1-5; D gene: -; V gene: TRBV6-4; CDR3 length: 13; CDR3 DNA: TGTGCCAGCAACCAACGGGGCCGACAGCCCCAGCATTTT; CDR3 protein: CASNQRGRQPQHF